Listed below are T cell receptor beta chains from one sample, sequenced in a study of blood T cell repertoires in COVID-19. Clones were read by immunoSEQ multiplex PCR, and TCRdb kept only the in-frame ones, dropping some. This sample has around 500,000 clones, with around nine tenths found just once. Sequenced sample: PBMCs or T cells enriched from blood (not recorded which). The receptors were sampled from a middle-aged woman who had recovered from COVID-19. Each CDR3 is given with its conserved first and last residue. A D gene is named only where the DNA matches it firmly. Clone sizes are given selectively: once, few, many, or a class where the clone is expanded.

d_call,j_call,clone_size,v_call,cdr3_aa,cdr3_nt
NA,TRBJ2-3,few,TRBV10-2,CASSESGQGGTQYF,TGCGCCAGCAGTGAGTCGGGTCAGGGAGGTACGCAGTATTTT
NA,TRBJ2-7,NA,TRBV10-3,CAISDQGGWQYF,TGTGCCATCAGTGATCAGGGAGGATGGCAGTACTTC
TRBD2,TRBJ2-1,NA,TRBV24-1,CATGRGAYNEQFF,TGTGCCACCGGGAGGGGTGCCTACAATGAGCAGTTCTTC
NA,TRBJ2-7,NA,TRBV12-3/TRBV12-4,CASSSRDFYEQYF,TGTGCCAGCAGTTCCCGGGACTTTTACGAGCAGTACTTC
TRBD2,TRBJ2-7,NA,TRBV9,CASSVDGGSYEQYF,TGTGCCAGCAGCGTAGATGGCGGGAGCTACGAGCAGTACTTC
NA,TRBJ2-7,NA,TRBV18,CASSDFYEQYF,TGTGCCAGCTCGGACTTTTACGAGCAGTACTTC
NA,TRBJ1-3,NA,TRBV9,CASSAGVSGNTIYF,TGTGCCAGCAGTGCGGGGGTCTCTGGAAACACCATATATTTT
NA,TRBJ2-7,NA,TRBV11-2,CASSLASGETAYEQYF,TGTGCCAGCAGCTTAGCCTCGGGTGAGACGGCCTACGAGCAGTACTTC
NA,TRBJ2-5,NA,TRBV21-1,CASSKVDRRGETQYF,TGTGCCAGCAGCAAAGTGGACAGGAGGGGGGAGACCCAGTACTTC
NA,TRBJ2-3,NA,TRBV7-8,CASSLNILALGDTQYF,TGTGCCAGCAGCCTAAACATACTAGCCCTCGGGGATACGCAGTATTTT
NA,TRBJ2-2,NA,TRBV11-3,CASSPSGSLRVTGELFF,TGTGCCAGCAGCCCCTCGGGGTCTCTTCGGGTCACCGGGGAGCTGTTTTTT
NA,TRBJ1-2,NA,TRBV10-1,CASSPDRYYGYTF,TGCGCCAGCAGCCCCGACAGGTACTATGGCTACACCTTC
TRBD2,TRBJ2-2,NA,TRBV25-1,CASTSAGGSGTGELFF,TGTGCCAGCACCTCAGCGGGAGGGTCGGGCACCGGGGAGCTGTTTTTT
NA,TRBJ1-6,NA,TRBV10-3,CAIRERGAQSSYNSPLHF,TGTGCCATCAGAGAACGGGGGGCCCAAAGCTCCTATAATTCACCCCTCCACTTT
NA,TRBJ1-1,NA,TRBV6-5,CASSFPPAFF,TGTGCCAGCAGTTTCCCCCCGGCTTTCTTT
NA,TRBJ1-5,NA,TRBV5-8,CASSLGDSLNQPQHF,TGTGCCAGCAGCTTGGGAGACAGCCTCAATCAGCCCCAGCATTTT
TRBD2,TRBJ2-1,NA,TRBV5-8,CASSLAGGGHNEQFF,TGTGCCAGCAGCTTGGCGGGGGGTGGGCACAATGAGCAGTTCTTC
NA,TRBJ2-1,NA,TRBV3-1/TRBV3-2,CASSQAGLVNEQFF,TGTGCCAGCAGCCAAGCGGGATTGGTCAATGAGCAGTTCTTC
NA,TRBJ2-7,NA,TRBV20-1,CSARGGNEQYF,TGCAGTGCTAGGGGCGGGAACGAGCAGTACTTC
TRBD2,TRBJ2-3,NA,TRBV11-2,CASSSRLAGPPTDTQYF,TGTGCCAGCAGCTCACGATTAGCGGGGCCCCCCACAGATACGCAGTATTTT
NA,TRBJ2-7,NA,TRBV12-3/TRBV12-4,CASSLFTNNEQYF,TGTGCCAGCAGCCTATTTACTAATAACGAGCAGTACTTC
TRBD1,TRBJ1-4,few,TRBV6-5,CASCGTASEKLFF,TGTGCCAGCTGCGGGACAGCAAGTGAAAAACTGTTTTTT
NA,TRBJ1-2,NA,TRBV7-8,CASSLEAGYGYGYTF,TGTGCCAGCAGCTTAGAAGCAGGGTACGGCTATGGCTACACCTTC
TRBD1,TRBJ1-2,NA,TRBV5-8,CASSLDRGFDGYTF,TGTGCCAGCAGCTTGGACAGGGGTTTCGATGGCTACACCTTC
NA,TRBJ1-4,NA,TRBV7-8,CASGKTWRQGQATNEKLFF,TGTGCCAGCGGAAAAACTTGGCGGCAGGGCCAAGCAACTAATGAAAAACTGTTTTTT
TRBD2,TRBJ2-7,NA,TRBV5-4,CASSAGLSGRINEQYF,TGTGCCAGCAGCGCGGGTCTGAGCGGGAGGATCAACGAGCAGTACTTC
NA,TRBJ2-7,NA,TRBV25-1,CASRDTGSSYEQYF,TGTGCCAGCAGGGACACAGGGTCCTCCTACGAGCAGTACTTC
TRBD2,TRBJ2-3,NA,TRBV11-3,CASSLVYASGRGDTQYF,TGTGCCAGCAGCTTAGTATATGCTAGCGGGAGGGGAGATACGCAGTATTTT
TRBD1,TRBJ1-2,NA,TRBV5-1,CASPDRGLPANYGYTF,TGCGCCAGCCCGGACAGGGGGCTACCAGCTAACTATGGCTACACCTTC
TRBD1,TRBJ1-3,NA,TRBV9,CASSEGQGLSGNTIYF,TGTGCCAGCAGCGAGGGACAGGGTCTTTCTGGAAACACCATATATTTT
NA,TRBJ2-7,NA,TRBV7-2,CASSLAGLASTSSYEQYF,TGTGCCAGCAGCTTAGCGGGGCTAGCGTCAACCTCCTCCTACGAGCAGTACTTC
TRBD1,TRBJ1-5,NA,TRBV2,CASRLTGDQPQHF,TGTGCCAGCAGGCTGACAGGGGATCAGCCCCAGCATTTT
NA,TRBJ2-5,NA,TRBV6-2/TRBV6-3,CASSYPPLQETQYF,TGTGCCAGCAGTTACCCGCCCCTACAAGAGACCCAGTACTTC
TRBD1,TRBJ2-7,NA,TRBV2,CASRSGTGRWEQYF,TGTGCCAGCAGGTCAGGGACAGGGAGGTGGGAGCAGTACTTC
NA,TRBJ2-2,NA,TRBV27,CASSLRPLQGNTGELFF,TGTGCCAGCAGTTTAAGACCTCTACAGGGAAACACCGGGGAGCTGTTTTTT
TRBD1,TRBJ1-1,NA,TRBV5-4,CASSSRQGTTEAFF,TGTGCCAGCAGCTCCAGACAGGGGACGACTGAAGCTTTCTTT
TRBD1,TRBJ1-2,once,TRBV29-1,CSVEDADRGYGYTF,TGCAGCGTTGAAGACGCGGACAGGGGGTATGGCTACACCTTC
NA,TRBJ1-2,NA,TRBV7-9,CASSGRTESLVDGYTF,TGTGCCAGCAGCGGCCGGACAGAGTCCTTGGTGGATGGCTACACCTTC
NA,TRBJ1-1,NA,TRBV3-1/TRBV3-2,CASSQGTVNTEAFF,TGTGCCAGCAGCCAAGGAACGGTGAACACTGAAGCTTTCTTT
TRBD2,TRBJ2-7,NA,TRBV11-3,CASSLGLAGVSSIEQYF,TGTGCCAGCAGCCTGGGACTAGCGGGAGTGAGTTCTATCGAGCAGTACTTC
TRBD1,TRBJ2-1,NA,TRBV7-9,CASSWGQYNEQFF,TGTGCCAGCAGCTGGGGACAGTATAATGAGCAGTTCTTC
TRBD1,TRBJ1-2,few,TRBV19,CASSTLGTGGARYTF,TGTGCCAGTAGTACACTCGGGACAGGGGGCGCGCGCTACACCTTC
TRBD1,TRBJ2-3,NA,TRBV10-3,CAISTRTGGSDTQYF,TGTGCCATCAGTACCCGGACAGGGGGTTCGGATACGCAGTATTTT
TRBD1,TRBJ1-1,NA,TRBV7-2,CASSLRQGETEAFF,TGTGCCAGCAGCTTAAGACAGGGTGAGACTGAAGCTTTCTTT
NA,TRBJ2-1,NA,TRBV4-2,CASSQDGQVLNEQFF,TGTGCCAGCAGCCAAGATGGCCAGGTCCTCAATGAGCAGTTCTTC
TRBD1,TRBJ1-3,once,TRBV19,CASTPRTGRGNTIYF,TGTGCCAGTACCCCGAGGACAGGGCGAGGAAACACCATATATTTT
TRBD1,TRBJ1-1,few,TRBV19,CASSTTNRGRGTEAFF,TGTGCCAGTAGTACCACTAACAGGGGCCGGGGGACTGAAGCTTTCTTT
NA,TRBJ1-2,NA,TRBV5-1,CASSLTDNYGYTF,TGCGCCAGCAGCTTGACTGATAACTATGGCTACACCTTC
NA,TRBJ1-5,once,TRBV19,CASSIDPAGQGFEPQHF,TGTGCCAGTAGTATAGACCCGGCCGGGCAGGGTTTCGAGCCCCAGCATTTT
NA,TRBJ2-7,NA,TRBV30,CAWSLGSYEQYF,TGTGCCTGGAGTCTCGGCTCCTACGAGCAGTACTTC
NA,TRBJ2-6,NA,TRBV7-9,CASSSRGSGANVLTF,TGTGCCAGCAGCTCCCGGGGCTCTGGGGCCAACGTCCTGACTTTC
TRBD2,TRBJ2-3,many,TRBV11-1,CASSSADGRDTDTQYF,TGTGCCAGCAGCTCCGCTGACGGGAGGGACACAGATACGCAGTATTTT
NA,TRBJ2-5,NA,TRBV6-5,CASSYLPGDQETQYF,TGTGCCAGCAGTTACCTCCCGGGGGACCAAGAGACCCAGTACTTC
TRBD1,TRBJ1-2,once,TRBV3-1/TRBV3-2,CASGQAGTGFPGYTF,TGTGCCAGCGGCCAAGCCGGGACAGGGTTCCCTGGCTACACCTTC
NA,TRBJ2-2,NA,TRBV6-5,CASSGAGELFF,TGTGCCAGCAGCGGGGCCGGGGAGCTGTTTTTT